The T cell receptor beta chain under discussion was sequenced for a study of blood T cell repertoires in COVID-19 (dated by TCRdb to 2018 to 2021). Broadly, across the study: Samples from collaborators originated in the United States, Italy and Spain and spanned both the acute and convalescent phases of COVID-19. Nearly every sample came with metadata listing a de-identified subject ID, COVID-19 status, age in years and sex. Where HLA class I and class II types were available, the types were taken from metadata supplied by the sample provider, not from assay-based typing. The dataset comprised deeply sampled blood TCRbeta repertoires from subjects exposed to, actively infected with, or recovered from COVID-19. The samples were drawn from two sources: the first 160 participants of the ongoing ImmuneRACE study, and 1,000 to 1,500 subjects contributed by 6 global collaborators. The repertoires were made available in a free public database intended to serve as a resource for research on the immune response to SARS-CoV-2. The material from the prospective study consisted of cDNA or gDNA derived from T cells, B-cell-depleted T cells, or PBMCs.

The immunoSEQ Assay, a bias-controlled multiplex PCR, was used to amplify TCRbeta CDR3 regions from genomic DNA. As for how the authors treated the data: The number of nucleated cells in each sample was estimated from the amplification of reference gene primers within the assay. To quantify the absolute abundance of each unique TCRbeta CDR3 rearrangement, sequence reads were collapsed and filtered. For each sample, productive Simpson clonality was calculated as the square root of Simpson's diversity index over productive rearrangements. Held by TCRdb, this immuneACCESS table contains in-frame sequences only and omits some clones. Under half of the omission traces to an unresolved V gene where checked; the cause of the rest is unknown. The V and J calls and clone size were taken over from that table, and D and trimming were inferred from the DNA. Across this sample there are about 44,000 clones, with about 87% seen only once. Clones ranked in the top ten supply over 1% of the sample.

Broad study findings and their caveats: Clinical and demographic metadata were provided uncurated, with the amount varying by source and participant.

The V and J ends are trimmed by 1 base and 3 bases, leaving 16 bases between them. From cysteine to phenylalanine, the CDR3 is 16 amino acids long. Just the 48-base CDR3 DNA is kept, in frame starting at base 1. Looking up the germline V gene yields CDR1 MGHRA and CDR2 YSYEKL. About this clone: Its antigen is unknown. Base-call qualities are not available, and no considerably larger clone is one nucleotide away.

Each collaborating institution followed its own protocols to collect whole blood in K2EDTA tubes. Collaborator samples were shipped for TCRbeta analysis as frozen whole blood, isolated PBMCs, or DNA extracted from either sample type. The V gene is TRBV4-1 and the J gene is TRBJ2-7, with TRBD1 perhaps the D gene, on 6 matching bases. The sample consisted of peripheral blood. The source is a middle-aged woman with acute or convalescent COVID-19. The CDR3 region: CASSQALGQNLYEQYF. At the DNA level, the sequence is TGCGCCAGCAGCCAAGCACTAGGACAGAACCTCTACGAGCAGTACTTC.